This is a list of T cell receptor beta chains from one sample in a study of long-term antiretroviral therapy in people with HIV. Only in-frame clones appear in the TCRdb table, and some are missing; sequencing was by immunoSEQ multiplex PCR. The table lists approximately 13,000 clones, 88% of them singletons. The source was unsorted PBMCs, collected 2.1 years after starting antiretroviral therapy. These receptors came from a woman in her thirties or forties with HIV. Both conserved end residues are trimmed from each CDR3.

J | V | CDR3
TRBJ1-1 | TRBV7-9 | ASSLVGQGARTEAF
TRBJ1-6 | TRBV7-9 | ASSLVETSPLH
TRBJ1-1 | TRBV4-1 | ASSLSGADMNTEAF
TRBJ2-6 | TRBV7-9 | ASSWGPGANVLT
TRBJ2-7 | TRBV7-8 | ASRENAGQGNVEQY
TRBJ1-2 | TRBV5-5 | ASSLAGQGFYGYT
TRBJ2-6 | TRBV7-2 | ASRLGGSGANVLT
TRBJ1-2 | TRBV6-1 | ASRETGDGHGYT
TRBJ2-1 | TRBV11-2 | ASSLYTAYNEQF
TRBJ1-2 | TRBV30 | AWSLEGTGALYGYT
TRBJ2-5 | TRBV6-5 | ASSYGGLGETQY
TRBJ2-7 | TRBV5-1 | ASSLGGGGYYEQY
TRBJ2-2 | TRBV2 | ASSGRTGWSGELF
TRBJ1-6 | TRBV2 | ASRGPGNSPLH
TRBJ2-3 | TRBV5-5 | ASSYALGATDTQY
TRBJ2-1 | TRBV4-3 | ASSQDPPGGGYNEQF
TRBJ2-5 | TRBV18 | ASSPQSKETQY
TRBJ1-5 | TRBV29-1 | SALLGGSQPQH
TRBJ1-4 | TRBV6-5 | ASRDGTGGEKLF
TRBJ2-3 | TRBV4-2 | ASSQGDGTDTQY
TRBJ2-5 | TRBV18 | ASSRSPARGETQY
TRBJ1-2 | TRBV6-6 | ASSNRDRGLSGYT
TRBJ1-5 | TRBV4-3 | ASSQEVRLDQPQH
TRBJ2-1 | TRBV5-1 | ASSLARGREQF
TRBJ1-4 | TRBV9 | ASSVSTATNEKLF
TRBJ1-1 | TRBV28 | ASSPQTRGMNTEAF
TRBJ1-5 | TRBV19 | ASSPQGAGQPQH
TRBJ2-5 | TRBV7-9 | ASSLVGGAGETQY
TRBJ2-5 | TRBV5-1 | ASSSHNSQETQY
TRBJ1-2 | TRBV5-1 | ASSLVGDYYGYT
TRBJ1-2 | TRBV6-5 | ASSYSGRANYGYT
TRBJ1-1 | TRBV6-1 | ASRDYFLVEAF
TRBJ2-1 | TRBV5-1 | ASSLGQYNEQF
TRBJ2-2 | TRBV7-9 | ASSLVWNTGELF
TRBJ1-5 | TRBV11-2 | ASSLGGQENQPQH
TRBJ2-1 | TRBV11-3 | ASSPEQGSNEQF
TRBJ1-4 | TRBV6-5 | ASRGHTTNEKLF
TRBJ2-3 | TRBV19 | ASSIPGRDTDTQY
TRBJ1-2 | TRBV15 | ATSRGAGYGYT
TRBJ2-3 | TRBV7-9 | ASARDSSTDTQY
TRBJ1-1 | TRBV7-9 | ASSPGQAMNTEAF
TRBJ2-3 | TRBV9 | ASSVAAADTQY
TRBJ2-3 | TRBV4-3 | ASRRDQYTDTQY
TRBJ2-7 | TRBV19 | ASSTPSGGKSYEQY
TRBJ1-1 | TRBV9 | ASSVEPGMNTEAF
TRBJ1-5 | TRBV7-2 | ASSRLGIDQPQH
TRBJ1-2 | TRBV19 | ASSIAAHGYT
TRBJ2-3 | TRBV5-1 | ASSFGSGGAFDTQY
TRBJ2-3 | TRBV5-4 | ASSQQRGVGLATDTQY
TRBJ1-1 | TRBV4-1 | ASSQGGRTGRFTEAF
TRBJ1-2 | TRBV2 | ASSVQVRGGYT
TRBJ2-6 | TRBV6-5 | ASSPGSSGANVLT
TRBJ1-5 | TRBV19 | ASSIGQDSNQPQH
TRBJ1-6 | TRBV7-9 | ASSPGVDYNSPLH
TRBJ2-7 | TRBV7-2 | ASSPEPRFEQY